This TCR beta chain was sequenced in a study of PD-1 blockade in mismatch repair-deficient tumors. Study summary: Enrolled about 2013-2017, patients had progressing, pretreated mismatch repair-deficient cancers of about a dozen types.

Regarding this clone: What it binds is unknown. Its ends do not fully match the called genes, so a read error is possible.

The data were produced by immunoSEQ multiplex PCR, yet TCRdb's version contains in-frame clones alone and is incomplete. The sample comprises about 66,000 clones, 70% to 80% of which are singletons, and roughly 6% rests with the top ten. Germline V gives CDR1 SSHAT, CDR2 FNYEAQ (reference sequence). There are 16 residues in the CDR3. PCR or immunohistochemistry showed mismatch repair deficiency in every enrolled patient. Study-wide findings and caveats: After pembrolizumab, tumor-resident clones rose rapidly, then generally contracted before radiologic responses.

This sequence joins TRBV7-7 and TRBJ2-2; maybe TRBD1 (6 bases). This clonotype originated in an adult with mismatch repair-deficient cancer. Sequences were derived from peripheral blood, sampled 2 weeks after starting pembrolizumab. CDR3: CASSPTGPPNTGELFF. The CDR3 bases are TGTGCTAGCAGCCCGACAGGTCCCCCTAACACCGGGGAGCTGTTTTTT.